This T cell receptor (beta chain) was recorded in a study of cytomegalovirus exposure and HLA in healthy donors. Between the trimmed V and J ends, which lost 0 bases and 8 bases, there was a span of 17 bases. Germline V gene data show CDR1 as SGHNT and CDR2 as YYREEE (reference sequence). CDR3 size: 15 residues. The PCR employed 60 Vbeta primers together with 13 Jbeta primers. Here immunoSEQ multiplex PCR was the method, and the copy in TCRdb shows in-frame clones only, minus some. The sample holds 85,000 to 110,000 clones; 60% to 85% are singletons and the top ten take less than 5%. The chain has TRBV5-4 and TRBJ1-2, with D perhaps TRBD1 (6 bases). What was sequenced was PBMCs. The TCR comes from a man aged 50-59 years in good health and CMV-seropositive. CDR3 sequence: CASSLAGLLGAGYTF. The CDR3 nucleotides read TGTGCCAGCAGCTTGGCCGGCCTATTGGGGGCAGGCTACACCTTC.